These T cell receptor beta chains were read from a single sample in a study of T cells in Graves' hyperthyroidism and ophthalmopathy. From the multiplex PCR reads, TCRdb called clonotypes with MiXCR, one entry per CDR3 protein. This table has hundreds of thousands of distinct CDR3 sequences, about 20% appearing once. The sequenced sample consisted of blood. The receptors stem from a man aged 40-49 years with Graves' ophthalmopathy. Each CDR3 is given with its conserved first and last residue. The D gene is left open where the match is weak. Size is omitted from some rows. Given values are once, few, many or a class for expanded clones.

>many|TRBV7-2|TRBJ2-3|.
TGTGCCAGCAGCGACGACCGGGGGTATACGCAGTATTTT
CASSDDRGYTQYF
>.|TRBV19|TRBJ1-1|.
TGTGCCAGTAGTACAGGGCCAAGAGCTTTCTTT
CASSTGPRAFF
>many|TRBV7-2|TRBJ2-1|.
TGTGCCAGCAGCCGACATGGCGGTGAGCAGTTCTTC
CASSRHGGEQFF
>many|TRBV3-1|TRBJ2-7|.
TGTGCCAGCAGCCAAGAGAGGGACCCTTCCTACGAGCAGTACTTC
CASSQERDPSYEQYF
>few|TRBV20-1|TRBJ2-3|TRBD2
TGCAGTGCTAGGTCACTAGCGGCGGGATACACAGATACGCAGTATTTT
CSARSLAAGYTDTQYF
>.|TRBV28|TRBJ1-1|.
TGTGCCAGCAGTGGACAAAGCCGCCGCACTGAAGCTTTCTTT
CASSGQSRRTEAFF
>few|TRBV24-1|TRBJ1-5|.
TGTGCCACCAGTGGGGGAAGCAATCAGCCCCAGCATTTT
CATSGGSNQPQHF
>few|TRBV6-6|TRBJ1-6|.
TGTGCCAGCAGTTACGAGCCAGGGGCCTCTCGCTCACCCCTCCACTTT
CASSYEPGASRSPLHF
>many|TRBV4-1|TRBJ2-7|.
TGCGCCAGCAGCCAAGAGAAGGGCGGAACCTACGAGCAGTACTTC
CASSQEKGGTYEQYF
>few|TRBV5-1|TRBJ2-2|.
TGCGCCAGCAGCCGGGACCCCGCTAACACCGGGGAGCTGTTTTTT
CASSRDPANTGELFF
>few|TRBV6-1|TRBJ2-6|TRBD1
TGTGCCAGCAGCGGCAGGGGGTCTGGGGCCAACGTCCTGACTTTC
CASSGRGSGANVLTF
>.|TRBV5-1|TRBJ2-7|TRBD2
TGCGCCAGCAGCTTGGCTGCGGGAGATGGGTACGAGCAGTACTTC
CASSLAAGDGYEQYF
>many|TRBV11-2|TRBJ2-1|.
TGTGCCAGCAGCTTAGGAACAGGGTACAATGAGCAGTTCTTC
CASSLGTGYNEQFF
>once|TRBV12-3/TRBV12-4|TRBJ2-7|TRBD1
TGTGCCAGCACCCCCGGGACAGGGAGGGAGCAGTACTTC
CASTPGTGREQYF
>.|TRBV6-6|TRBJ2-6|.
TGTGCCAGCAGTTACTCAGGTCCGGCTACAGGGGCCAACGTCCTGACTTTC
CASSYSGPATGANVLTF
>.|TRBV7-9|TRBJ2-2|TRBD2
TGTGCCAGCCCGATCCATGAGACCGGCCCACGGGGGGGCACCGGGGAGCTGTTTTTT
CASPIHETGPRGGTGELFF
>many|TRBV13|TRBJ2-3|TRBD2
TGTGCCAGCAGCTCCGAAATTACTAGCGGGAGGGGAACAGATACGCAGTATTTT
CASSSEITSGRGTDTQYF
>many|TRBV30|TRBJ1-1|.
TGTGCCTTTAGACGTATTGAAGCTTTCTTT
CAFRRIEAFF
>.|TRBV28|TRBJ2-5|.
TGTGCCAGCAGTTCTCTACCGGAGACCCAGTACTTC
CASSSLPETQYF
>few|TRBV5-1|TRBJ1-1|TRBD1
TGCGCCAGCAGCCTGAGAGGACAGGGCGGCACTGAAGCTTTCTTT
CASSLRGQGGTEAFF
>.|TRBV11-2|TRBJ2-7|.
TGTGCCAGCAGCTGGGCCCAGGGCAATCGGGCCTACGAGCAGTACTTC
CASSWAQGNRAYEQYF
>few|TRBV6-1|TRBJ2-5|TRBD1
TGTGCCAGCAGTCGCTACAGGGGAGAGACCCAGTACTTC
CASSRYRGETQYF
>few|TRBV12-3/TRBV12-4|TRBJ1-5|.
TGTGCCAGCAGTTCCTTCGAATGGGGAGGTGAACAGCCCCAGCATTTT
CASSSFEWGGEQPQHF
>.|TRBV5-5|TRBJ2-7|.
TGTGCCAGCAGCTTAGGACTACCGTGGTCCGAGCAGTACTTC
CASSLGLPWSEQYF
>few|TRBV30|TRBJ1-3|.
TGTGCTCTGGGATTCTCTGGAAACACCATATATTTT
CALGFSGNTIYF
>few|TRBV7-9|TRBJ1-2|.
TGTGCCAGCAGCTTAGAAGGTATAGTCTATGGCTACACCTTC
CASSLEGIVYGYTF
>few|TRBV28|TRBJ2-1|TRBD2
TGTGCCAGCAGTTTATCGGGGGGTGGCGCCAATGAGCAGTTCTTC
CASSLSGGGANEQFF
>.|TRBV5-6|TRBJ2-2|.
TGTGCCAGCAGCTTGGGAGGGCGCCAAACCGGGGAGCTGTTTTTT
CASSLGGRQTGELFF
>.|TRBV2|TRBJ1-2|TRBD1
TGTGCCAGCAGTCGACAGGGGGCCATGGATGGCTACACCTTC
CASSRQGAMDGYTF
>.|TRBV7-2|TRBJ2-5|TRBD2
TGTGCCGGCAGCTGGACTAGCGGGAATCCTCAAGAGACCCAGTACTTC
CAGSWTSGNPQETQYF
>many|TRBV27|TRBJ1-2|.
TGTGCCAGCAGTATGGGGTATGGCTACACCTTC
CASSMGYGYTF
>.|TRBV29-1|TRBJ1-1|TRBD1
TGCAGCGGACTCAGGGGGCTTCGGGTTGAAGCTTTCTTT
CSGLRGLRVEAFF